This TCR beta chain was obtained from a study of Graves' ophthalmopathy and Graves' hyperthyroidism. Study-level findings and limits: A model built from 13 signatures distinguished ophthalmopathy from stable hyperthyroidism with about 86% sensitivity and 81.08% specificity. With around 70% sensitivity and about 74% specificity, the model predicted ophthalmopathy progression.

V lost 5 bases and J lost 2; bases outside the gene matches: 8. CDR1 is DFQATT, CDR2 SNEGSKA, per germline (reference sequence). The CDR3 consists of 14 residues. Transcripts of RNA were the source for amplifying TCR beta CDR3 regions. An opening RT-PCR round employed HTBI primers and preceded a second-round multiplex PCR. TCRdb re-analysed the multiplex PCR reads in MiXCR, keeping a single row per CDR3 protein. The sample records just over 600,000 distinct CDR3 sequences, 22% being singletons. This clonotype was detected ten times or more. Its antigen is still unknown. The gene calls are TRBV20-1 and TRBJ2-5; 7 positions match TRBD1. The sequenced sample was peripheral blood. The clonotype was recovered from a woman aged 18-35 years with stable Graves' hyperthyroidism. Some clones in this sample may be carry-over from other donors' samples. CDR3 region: CSAQGVVGQETQYF. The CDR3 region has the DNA TGCAGTGCTCAGGGGGTCGTGGGGCAAGAGACCCAGTACTTC.